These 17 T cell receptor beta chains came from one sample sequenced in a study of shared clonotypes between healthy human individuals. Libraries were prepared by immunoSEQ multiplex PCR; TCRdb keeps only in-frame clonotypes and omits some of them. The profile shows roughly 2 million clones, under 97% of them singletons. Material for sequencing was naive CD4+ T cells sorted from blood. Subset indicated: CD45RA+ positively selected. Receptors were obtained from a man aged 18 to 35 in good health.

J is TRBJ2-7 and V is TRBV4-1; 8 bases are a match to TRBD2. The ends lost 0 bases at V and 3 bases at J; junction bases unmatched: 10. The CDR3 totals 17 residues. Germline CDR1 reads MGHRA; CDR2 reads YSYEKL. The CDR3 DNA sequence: TGCGCCAGCAGCCAAGAGGATGCAGCGGGGGTTTTCTACGAGCAGTACTTC. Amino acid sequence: CASSQEDAAGVFYEQYF.

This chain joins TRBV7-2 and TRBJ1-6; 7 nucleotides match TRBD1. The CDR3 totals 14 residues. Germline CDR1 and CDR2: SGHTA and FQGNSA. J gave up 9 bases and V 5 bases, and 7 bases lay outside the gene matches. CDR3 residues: CASSATGSGSPLHF. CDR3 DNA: TGTGCCAGCAGCGCGACAGGGTCAGGTTCACCCCTCCACTTT.

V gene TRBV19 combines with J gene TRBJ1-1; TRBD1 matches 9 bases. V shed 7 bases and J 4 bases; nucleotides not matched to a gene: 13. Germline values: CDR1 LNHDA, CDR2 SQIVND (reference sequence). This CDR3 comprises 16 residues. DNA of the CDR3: TGTGCCAGTACCAAATCGACAGGGGGGTTGAGCACTGAAGCTTTCTTT. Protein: CASTKSTGGLSTEAFF.

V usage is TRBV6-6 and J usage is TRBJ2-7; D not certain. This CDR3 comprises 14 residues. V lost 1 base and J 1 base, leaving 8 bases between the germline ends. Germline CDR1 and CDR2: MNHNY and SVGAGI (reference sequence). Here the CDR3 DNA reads TGTGCCAGCAGTTACTTTGAGGAATCCTACGAGCAGTACTTC. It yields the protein CASSYFEESYEQYF.

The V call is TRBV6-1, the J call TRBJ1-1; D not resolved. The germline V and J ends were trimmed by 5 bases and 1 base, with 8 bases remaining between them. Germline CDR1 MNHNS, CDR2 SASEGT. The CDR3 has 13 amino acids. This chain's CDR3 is CASSWAPNTEAFF. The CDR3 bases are TGTGCCAGCAGTTGGGCCCCGAACACTGAAGCTTTCTTT.

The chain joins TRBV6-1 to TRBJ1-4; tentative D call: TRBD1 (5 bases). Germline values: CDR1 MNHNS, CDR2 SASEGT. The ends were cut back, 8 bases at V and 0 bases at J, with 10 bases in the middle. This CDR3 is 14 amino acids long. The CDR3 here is CASVRGATNEKLFF. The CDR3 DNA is TGTGCCAGCGTCCGGGGGGCAACTAATGAAAAACTGTTTTTT.

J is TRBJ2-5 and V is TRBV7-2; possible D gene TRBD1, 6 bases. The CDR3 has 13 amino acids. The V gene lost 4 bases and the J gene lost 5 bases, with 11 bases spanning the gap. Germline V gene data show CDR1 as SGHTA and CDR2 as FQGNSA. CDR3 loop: CASSSRRGETQYF. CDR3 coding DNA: TGTGCCAGCAGCTCACGAAGGGGGGAGACCCAGTACTTC.

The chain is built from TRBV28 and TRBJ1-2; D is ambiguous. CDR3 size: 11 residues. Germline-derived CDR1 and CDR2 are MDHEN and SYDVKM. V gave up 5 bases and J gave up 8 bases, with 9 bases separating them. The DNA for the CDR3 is TGTGCCAGCAGTCGGACGATCGGCTACACCTTC. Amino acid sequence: CASSRTIGYTF.

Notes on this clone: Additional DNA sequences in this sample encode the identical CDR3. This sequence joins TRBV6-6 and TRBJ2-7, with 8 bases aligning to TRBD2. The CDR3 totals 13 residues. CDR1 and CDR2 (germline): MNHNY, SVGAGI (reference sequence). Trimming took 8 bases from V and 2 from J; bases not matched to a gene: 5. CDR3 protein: CASSPGGPYEQYF. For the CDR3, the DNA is TGTGCCAGCTCCCCGGGGGGGCCCTACGAGCAGTACTTC.

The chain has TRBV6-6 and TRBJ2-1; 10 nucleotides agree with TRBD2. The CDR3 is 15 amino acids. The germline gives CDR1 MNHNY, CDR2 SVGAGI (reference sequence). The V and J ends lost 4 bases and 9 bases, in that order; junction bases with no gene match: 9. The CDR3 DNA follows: TGTGCCAGCAGTTTTAGCGGGGGGTTGCTTGGTGAGCAGTTCTTC. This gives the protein CASSFSGGLLGEQFF.

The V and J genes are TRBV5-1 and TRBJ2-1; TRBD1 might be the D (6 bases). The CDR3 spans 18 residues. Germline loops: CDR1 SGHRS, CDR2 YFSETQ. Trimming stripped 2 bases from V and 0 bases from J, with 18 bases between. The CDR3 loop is CASSFLFGQTNSYNEQFF. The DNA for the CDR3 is TGCGCCAGCAGCTTCCTCTTTGGACAGACCAACTCCTACAATGAGCAGTTCTTC.

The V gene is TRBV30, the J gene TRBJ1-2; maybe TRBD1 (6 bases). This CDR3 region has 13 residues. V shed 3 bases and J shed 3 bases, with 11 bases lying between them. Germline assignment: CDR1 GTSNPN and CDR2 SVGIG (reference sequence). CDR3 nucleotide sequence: TGTGCCTGGAGCCCAGGGGTGCACTATGGCTACACCTTC. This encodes CAWSPGVHYGYTF.

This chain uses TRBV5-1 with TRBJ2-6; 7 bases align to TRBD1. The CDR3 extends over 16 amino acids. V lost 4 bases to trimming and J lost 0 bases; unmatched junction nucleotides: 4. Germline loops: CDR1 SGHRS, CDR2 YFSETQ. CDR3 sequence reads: CASSTGDSSGANVLTF. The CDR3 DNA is TGCGCCAGCAGCACCGGGGACAGCTCTGGGGCCAACGTCCTGACTTTC. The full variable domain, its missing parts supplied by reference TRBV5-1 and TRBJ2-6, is KAGVTQTPRYLIKTRGQQVTLSCSPISGHRSVSWYQQTPGQGLQFLFEYFSETQRNKGNFPGRFSGRQFSNSRSEMNVSTLELGDSALYLCASSTGDSSGANVLTFGAGSRLTVL.

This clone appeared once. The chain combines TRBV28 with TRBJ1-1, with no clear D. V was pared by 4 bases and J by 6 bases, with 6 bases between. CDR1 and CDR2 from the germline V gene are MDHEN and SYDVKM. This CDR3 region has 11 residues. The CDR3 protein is CASSYRAEAFF. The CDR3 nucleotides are TGTGCCAGCAGTTACAGAGCTGAAGCTTTCTTT.

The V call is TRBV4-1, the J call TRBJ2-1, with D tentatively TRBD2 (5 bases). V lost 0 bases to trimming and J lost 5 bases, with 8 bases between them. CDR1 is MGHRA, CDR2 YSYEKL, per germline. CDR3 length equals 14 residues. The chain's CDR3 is CASSQDERDNEQFF. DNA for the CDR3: TGCGCCAGCAGCCAAGATGAGAGGGACAATGAGCAGTTCTTC.

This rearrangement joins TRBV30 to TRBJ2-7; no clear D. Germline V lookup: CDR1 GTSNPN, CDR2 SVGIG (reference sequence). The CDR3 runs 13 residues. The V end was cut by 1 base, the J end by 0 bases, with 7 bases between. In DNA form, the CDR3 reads TGTGCCTGGAGTGACAGTAACTCCTACGAGCAGTACTTC. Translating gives CAWSDSNSYEQYF.

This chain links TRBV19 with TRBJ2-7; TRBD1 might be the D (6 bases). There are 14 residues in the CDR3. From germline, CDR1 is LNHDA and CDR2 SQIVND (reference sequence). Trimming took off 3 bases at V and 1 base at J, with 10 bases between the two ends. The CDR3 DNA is TGTGCCAGTAGTATCCCAGGGGTTTCCTACGAGCAGTACTTC. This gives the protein CASSIPGVSYEQYF.